Given below is one T cell receptor (beta chain) in context. The record originates from a study of shared T cell receptors in the human thymus. The germline gives CDR1 SGHTA, CDR2 FQGNSA. V was shortened by 3 bases and J by 2 bases, with 11 bases between the two germline ends. The CDR3 runs to 14 residues. The repertoire was sequenced with immunoSEQ multiplex PCR; TCRdb's copy has only in-frame clones and lacks some. The sample lists about 380,000 clones; over 90% were seen once. V usage is TRBV7-2 and J usage is TRBJ2-7; tentative D call: TRBD1 (6 bases). The clonotype was recovered from a human donor. The source material was thymocytes. Here the CDR3 DNA reads TGTGCCAGCAGCTTGACAGGCGCCCCCTACGAGCAGTACTTC. Translation: CASSLTGAPYEQYF.